This section outlines one T cell receptor beta chain sequence together with its context. This entry comes from a study of blood T cell repertoires in COVID-19. The CDR3 is made up of 15 amino acids. The germline V gene encodes CDR1 SGHVS and CDR2 FQNEAQ. V lost 5 bases, J lost 6 bases, and 19 bases lay in between. In the original processing: The authors estimated nucleated cell counts from reference gene primer amplification. The table came from immunoSEQ multiplex PCR; TCRdb's copy has only in-frame clones and leaves some out. Clone size and the V and J calls come from that table; the DNA yielded D and trimming. The sample records 180,000 or so clones, about 88% being singletons.

This chain uses TRBV7-8 with TRBJ1-1; D may be TRBD1 (6 bases). The sequencing input was PBMCs or T cells enriched from blood (not recorded which). The clonotype comes from a woman in her thirties or forties with acute COVID-19. The CDR3 sequence is CASSRTQGKSAEAFF. The DNA for the CDR3 is TGTGCCAGCAGCCGAACACAGGGAAAATCCGCTGAAGCTTTCTTT.